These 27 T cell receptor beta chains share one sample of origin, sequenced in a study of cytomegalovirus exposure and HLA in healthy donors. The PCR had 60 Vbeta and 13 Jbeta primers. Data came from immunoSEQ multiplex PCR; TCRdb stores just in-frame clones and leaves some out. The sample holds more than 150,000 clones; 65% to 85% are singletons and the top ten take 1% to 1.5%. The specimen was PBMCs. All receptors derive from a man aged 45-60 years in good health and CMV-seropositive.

The CDR3 here is CASGGRWGVEQYF. CDR3 DNA: TGTGCCAGCGGCGGAAGGTGGGGGGTCGAGCAGTACTTC. This rearrangement joins TRBV27 to TRBJ2-7; a weak D match, TRBD2 (6 bases). Germline lookup yields CDR1 MNHEY and CDR2 SMNVEV (reference sequence). V gave up 8 bases and J gave up 6 bases, with 17 bases separating them. The CDR3 covers 13 residues.

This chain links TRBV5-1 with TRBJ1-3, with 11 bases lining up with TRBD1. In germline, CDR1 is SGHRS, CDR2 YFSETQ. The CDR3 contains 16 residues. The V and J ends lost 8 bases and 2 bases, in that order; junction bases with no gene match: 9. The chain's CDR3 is CASGPGTGGPGNTIYF. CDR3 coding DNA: TGCGCCAGTGGACCCGGGACAGGGGGTCCTGGAAACACCATATATTTT.

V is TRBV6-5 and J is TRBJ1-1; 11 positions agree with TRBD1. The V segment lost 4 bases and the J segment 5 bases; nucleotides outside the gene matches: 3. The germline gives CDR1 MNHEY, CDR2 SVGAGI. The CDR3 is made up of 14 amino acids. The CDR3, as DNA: TGTGCCAGCAGTTCGGACAGGGGGCTTACTGAAGCTTTCTTT. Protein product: CASSSDRGLTEAFF.

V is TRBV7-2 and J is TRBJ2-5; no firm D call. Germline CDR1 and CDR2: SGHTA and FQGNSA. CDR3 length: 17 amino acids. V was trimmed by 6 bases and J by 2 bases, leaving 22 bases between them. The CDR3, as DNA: TGTGCCAGCAGTCCCATACCCGGTCCGCCTTTACAAGAGACCCAGTACTTC. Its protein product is CASSPIPGPPLQETQYF.

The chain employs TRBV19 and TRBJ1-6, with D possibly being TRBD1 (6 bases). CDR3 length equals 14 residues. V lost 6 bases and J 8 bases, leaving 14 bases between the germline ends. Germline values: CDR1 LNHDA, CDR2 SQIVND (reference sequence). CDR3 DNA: TGTGCCAGTAGCCCCGGGACACTCCATTCACCCCTCCACTTT. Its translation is CASSPGTLHSPLHF.

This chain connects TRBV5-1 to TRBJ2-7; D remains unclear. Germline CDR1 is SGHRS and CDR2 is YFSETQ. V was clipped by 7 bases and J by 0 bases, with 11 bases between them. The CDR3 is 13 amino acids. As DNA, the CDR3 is TGCGCCAGCGGATTACAGAACTCCTACGAGCAGTACTTC. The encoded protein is CASGLQNSYEQYF.

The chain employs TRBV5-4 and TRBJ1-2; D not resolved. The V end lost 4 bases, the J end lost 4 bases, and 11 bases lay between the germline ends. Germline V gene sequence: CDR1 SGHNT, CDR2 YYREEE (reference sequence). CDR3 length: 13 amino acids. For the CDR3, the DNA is TGTGCCAGCAGCGAGACATCTTCCTATGGCTACACCTTC. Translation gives CASSETSSYGYTF. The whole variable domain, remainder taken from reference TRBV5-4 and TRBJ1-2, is ETGVTQSPTHLIKTRGQQVTLRCSSQSGHNTVSWYQQALGQGPQFIFQYYREEENGRGNFPPRFSGLQFPNYSSELNVNALELDDSALYLCASSETSSYGYTFGSGTRLTVV.

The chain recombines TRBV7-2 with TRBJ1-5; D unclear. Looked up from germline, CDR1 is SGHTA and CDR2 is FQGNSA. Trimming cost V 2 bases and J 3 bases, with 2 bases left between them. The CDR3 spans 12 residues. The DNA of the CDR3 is TGTGCCAGCAGCTTATACAATCAGCCCCAGCATTTT. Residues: CASSLYNQPQHF.

CDR3 nucleotide sequence: TGTGCCAGCAGCTTTTCTTCTCTGACCATATATTTT. Its protein is CASSFSSLTIYF. V is TRBV7-2 and J is TRBJ1-3, with D uncertain. This CDR3 is built from 12 residues. V was cut by 3 bases and J by 10 bases, with 10 bases left in between. From germline, CDR1 is SGHTA and CDR2 FQGNSA.

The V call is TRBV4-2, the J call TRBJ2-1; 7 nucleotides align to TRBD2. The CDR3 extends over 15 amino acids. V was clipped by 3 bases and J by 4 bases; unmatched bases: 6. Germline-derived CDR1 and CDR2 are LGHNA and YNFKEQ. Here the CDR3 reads CASSQIERGYNEQFF. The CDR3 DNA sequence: TGTGCCAGCAGCCAGATAGAGCGGGGTTACAATGAGCAGTTCTTC.

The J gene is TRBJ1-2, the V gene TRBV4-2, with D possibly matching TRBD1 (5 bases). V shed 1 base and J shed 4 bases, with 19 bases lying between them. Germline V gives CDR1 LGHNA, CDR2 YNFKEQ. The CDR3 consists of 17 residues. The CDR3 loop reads CASSQVLTGPGGYGYTF. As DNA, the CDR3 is TGTGCCAGCAGCCAAGTCCTGACGGGACCGGGGGGCTATGGCTACACCTTC.

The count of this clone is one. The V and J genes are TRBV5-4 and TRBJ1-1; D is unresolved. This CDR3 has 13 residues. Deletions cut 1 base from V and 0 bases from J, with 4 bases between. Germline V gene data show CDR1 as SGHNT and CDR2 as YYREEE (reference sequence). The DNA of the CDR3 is TGTGCCAGCAGCTTGACAGTGAACACTGAAGCTTTCTTT. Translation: CASSLTVNTEAFF.

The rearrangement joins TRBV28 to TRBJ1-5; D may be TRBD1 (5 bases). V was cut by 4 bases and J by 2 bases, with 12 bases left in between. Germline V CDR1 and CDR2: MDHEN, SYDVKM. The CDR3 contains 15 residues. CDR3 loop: CASSSQGMRNQPQHF. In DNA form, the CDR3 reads TGTGCCAGCAGTTCCCAGGGTATGCGCAATCAGCCCCAGCATTTT. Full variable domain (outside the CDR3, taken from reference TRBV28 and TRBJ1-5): DVKVTQSSRYLVKRTGEKVFLECVQDMDHENMFWYRQDPGLGLRLIYFSYDVKMKEKGDIPEGYSVSREKKERFSLILESASTNQTSMYLCASSSQGMRNQPQHFGDGTRLSIL.

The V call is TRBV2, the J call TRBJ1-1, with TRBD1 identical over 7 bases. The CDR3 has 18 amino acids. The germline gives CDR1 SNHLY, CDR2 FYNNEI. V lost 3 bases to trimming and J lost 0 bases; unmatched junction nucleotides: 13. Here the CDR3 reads CASSDQANRGRMNTEAFF. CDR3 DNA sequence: TGTGCCAGCAGTGATCAAGCTAACAGGGGACGTATGAACACTGAAGCTTTCTTT.

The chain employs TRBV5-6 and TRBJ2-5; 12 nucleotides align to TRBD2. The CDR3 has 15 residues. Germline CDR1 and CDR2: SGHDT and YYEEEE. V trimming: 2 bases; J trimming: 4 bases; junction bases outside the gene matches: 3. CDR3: CASSLLAGGRETQYF. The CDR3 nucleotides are TGTGCCAGCAGCTTACTAGCGGGGGGTAGAGAGACCCAGTACTTC.

The CDR3 nucleotides are TGTGCCAGCAGCCCACTAGCGGGGAGCACAGATACGCAGTATTTT. It translates to CASSPLAGSTDTQYF. The chain links TRBV7-9 to TRBJ2-3; 10 positions agree with TRBD2. Germline trimming cut 5 bases from V and 0 bases from J; bases unmatched to any gene: 2. The CDR3 runs 15 residues. Germline V gene data show CDR1 as SEHNR and CDR2 as FQNEAQ (reference sequence).

In DNA, the CDR3 is TGTGCCAGCAGTCAACCGGGACTAGCGGGAGCGAACACCGGGGAGCTGTTTTTT. Residues: CASSQPGLAGANTGELFF. The chain recombines TRBV28 with TRBJ2-2; TRBD2 matches 14 bases. Germline-derived CDR1 and CDR2 are MDHEN and SYDVKM. V shed 5 bases and J 0 bases; nucleotides not matched to a gene: 5. This CDR3 contains 18 residues.

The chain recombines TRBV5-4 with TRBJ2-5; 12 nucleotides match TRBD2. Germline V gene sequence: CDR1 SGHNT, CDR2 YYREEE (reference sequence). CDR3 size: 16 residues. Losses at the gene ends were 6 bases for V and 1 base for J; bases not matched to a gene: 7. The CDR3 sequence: CASTQGLAGRQETQYF. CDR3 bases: TGTGCCAGCACCCAAGGACTAGCGGGGCGCCAAGAGACCCAGTACTTC.

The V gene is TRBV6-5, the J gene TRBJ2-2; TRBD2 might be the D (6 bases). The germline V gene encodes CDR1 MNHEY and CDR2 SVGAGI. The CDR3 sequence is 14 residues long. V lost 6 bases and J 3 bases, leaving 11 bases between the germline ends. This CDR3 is CASREGRYTGELFF. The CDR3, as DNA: TGTGCCAGCAGGGAGGGGAGGTACACCGGGGAGCTGTTTTTT.

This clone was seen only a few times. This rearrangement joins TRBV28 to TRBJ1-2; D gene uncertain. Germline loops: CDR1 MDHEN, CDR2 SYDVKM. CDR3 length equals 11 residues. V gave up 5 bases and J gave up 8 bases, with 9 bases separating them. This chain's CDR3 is CASSPRAGYTF. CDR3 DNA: TGTGCCAGCAGTCCTCGAGCGGGCTACACCTTC.

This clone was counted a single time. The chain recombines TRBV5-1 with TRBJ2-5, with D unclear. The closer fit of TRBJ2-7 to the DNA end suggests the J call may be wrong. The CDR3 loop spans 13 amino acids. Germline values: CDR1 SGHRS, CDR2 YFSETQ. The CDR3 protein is CASSFGVLNEQYF. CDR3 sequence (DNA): TGCGCCAGCAGCTTCGGTGTTCTGAACGAGCAGTACTTC.

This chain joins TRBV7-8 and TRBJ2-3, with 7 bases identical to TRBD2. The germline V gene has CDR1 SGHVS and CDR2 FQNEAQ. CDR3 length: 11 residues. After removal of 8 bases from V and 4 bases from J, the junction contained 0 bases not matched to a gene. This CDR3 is CASGGADTQYF. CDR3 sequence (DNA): TGTGCCAGCGGGGGGGCAGATACGCAGTATTTT.

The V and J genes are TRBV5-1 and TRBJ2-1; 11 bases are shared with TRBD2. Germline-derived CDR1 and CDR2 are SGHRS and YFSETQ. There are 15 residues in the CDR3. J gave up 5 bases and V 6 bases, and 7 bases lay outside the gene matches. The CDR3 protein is CASKVAGGLDNEQFF. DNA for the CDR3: TGCGCCAGCAAGGTAGCGGGGGGGCTGGACAATGAGCAGTTCTTC.

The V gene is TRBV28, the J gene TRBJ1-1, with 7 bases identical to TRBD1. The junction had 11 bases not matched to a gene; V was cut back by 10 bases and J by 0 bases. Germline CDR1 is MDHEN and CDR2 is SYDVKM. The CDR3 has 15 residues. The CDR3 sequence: CATTPGGRMNTEAFF. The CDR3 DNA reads TGTGCCACTACCCCAGGGGGGAGGATGAACACTGAAGCTTTCTTT.

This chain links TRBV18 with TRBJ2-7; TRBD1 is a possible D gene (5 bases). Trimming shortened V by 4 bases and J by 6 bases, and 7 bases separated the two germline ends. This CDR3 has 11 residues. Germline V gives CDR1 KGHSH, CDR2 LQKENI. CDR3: CASSLGVEQYF. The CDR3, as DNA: TGTGCCAGCTCACTAGGGGTCGAGCAGTACTTC.

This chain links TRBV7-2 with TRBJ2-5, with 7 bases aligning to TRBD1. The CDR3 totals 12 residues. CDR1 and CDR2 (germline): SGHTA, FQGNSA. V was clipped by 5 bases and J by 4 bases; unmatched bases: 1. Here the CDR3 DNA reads TGTGCCAGCAGCCACAGGGGAGAGACCCAGTACTTC. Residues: CASSHRGETQYF.

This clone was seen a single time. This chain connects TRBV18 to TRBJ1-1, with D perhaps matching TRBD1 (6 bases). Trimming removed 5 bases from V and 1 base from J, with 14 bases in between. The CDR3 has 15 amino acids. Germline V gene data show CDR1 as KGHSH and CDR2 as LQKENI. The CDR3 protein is CASSTYRAQNTEAFF. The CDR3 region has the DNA TGTGCCAGCTCAACCTACAGGGCCCAGAACACTGAAGCTTTCTTT.